This section outlines one T cell receptor beta chain sequence together with its context. Antigen: not known. Incorporation of UMIs carrying a 6-nucleotide sample barcode was performed by template switching. TCRdb reprocessed the 5' RACE reads and reports one entry per CDR3 protein, with no DNA. The sample holds approximately 330,000 distinct CDR3 sequences. These data are taken from a study of monozygotic twins with inflammatory bowel disease. Whole-study findings and limits: It was not supported that a single strong signal or clonotype was associated with IBD.

The CDR3 has 18 residues. Sequenced: blood. This clonotype was obtained from a human donor with ulcerative colitis or Crohn's disease, or a healthy co-twin of an affected twin (not recorded which). This chain joins TRBV21-1 and TRBJ2-7; TCRdb calls TRBD1, which cannot be checked without DNA. TRBV21-1 is a known pseudogene. CDR3 in amino acids: CASSKDGRDRVAKYEQYF.